Listed here is a single TCR beta chain. Positively selected for CCR7, the CD45RO-negative cells used as naive CD8 cells excluded terminally differentiated effector memory CD45RA+ cells. Recent acute infections and vaccinations were absent in the healthy HIV-negative adult donors. The record originates from a study of shared clonotypes between healthy human individuals. Assay: immunoSEQ multiplex PCR; the TCRdb copy retains only in-frame clones and omits some. This table has hundreds of thousands of clones, roughly 94% appearing once. CDR3 length: 15 residues. V gave up 5 bases and J gave up 5 bases; unmatched junction bases: 8. CDR1 and CDR2 from the germline V gene are SEHNR and FQNEAQ (reference sequence).

This sequence joins TRBV7-9 and TRBJ2-7, with TRBD2 identical over 11 bases. Input material: naive CD8+ T cells sorted from blood. The receptor comes from a man under 40 in good health. The CDR3 spells CASSLLTSGIDEQYF. Written as DNA, the CDR3 is TGTGCCAGCAGCCTGCTGACTAGCGGGATAGACGAGCAGTACTTC.